A selection of T cell receptor beta chains follows, all from one sample in a study of blood T cell repertoires in COVID-19. Data came from immunoSEQ multiplex PCR; TCRdb stores just in-frame clones and leaves some out. Of a few hundred thousand clones in the sample, 70% to 90% are singletons; the top ten hold roughly 9.6%. Sample: peripheral blood. The source is a woman in her sixties or seventies with acute or convalescent COVID-19. The conserved cysteine and the conserved F or W are not part of the CDR3 here. The D gene is left open where the match is weak.

>TRBD1|TRBV5-1
ASSLVSGGVYEQY
>.|TRBV19
ASSTTLGGWRAGELF
>.|TRBV5-1
ASRFGQRGADTEAF
>.|TRBV3-1/TRBV3-2
ASSQVSGFGLPNEKLF
>.|TRBV19
ASKGARHDGYT
>.|TRBV5-4
ASSPSGGNTIY
>.|TRBV7-8
ASSYVEGNSPLH
>.|TRBV21-1
ASSKAHRGREIRCEQY
>.|TRBV12-5
ASGRDSIYGYT
>TRBD1|TRBV27
ASGPRGLANSPLH
>TRBD1|TRBV5-1
ASSLDLRDSLYEQY
>.|TRBV15
ATSRDPTGEREKLF
>TRBD2|TRBV7-8
ASSLLGLATDTQY
>TRBD1|TRBV7-9
APTGKSTGELF
>TRBD1|TRBV7-6
ASSYQTGSEQY
>TRBD1|TRBV6-5
ASSTTGTGNTEAF
>.|TRBV18
ASSPDLREQF
>.|TRBV21-1
ASSMDPNRGRKEKLF
>.|TRBV5-1
ASSSPDSYNEQF
>.|TRBV6-1
ATNEQAGAGKLF
>TRBD1|TRBV6-5
ASSRQGGEAF
>.|TRBV3-1/TRBV3-2
ASSQSLSSYNEQF
>.|TRBV3-1/TRBV3-2
ASSPGGLWGYT
>.|TRBV18
ASSRLDRNTEAF
>.|TRBV1
TSSQDRGQSYNEQF
>.|TRBV6-5
ASSDSGAGYT
>.|TRBV19
ASSTGGRETQY
>.|TRBV3-1/TRBV3-2
ASSQTRSNTQY
>.|TRBV2
ASSAQGNTEAF
>.|TRBV30
AWNGGTNYGYT
>.|TRBV3-1/TRBV3-2
ASSQARVFSGNTIY
>.|TRBV19
ASSSKGQANNEQF
>TRBD1|TRBV12-3/TRBV12-4
ASSLGTGSGYT
>.|TRBV2
ASSEALVRVGYT
>.|TRBV6-6
ASSPGQGPIEKLF
>TRBD1|TRBV5-4
ASSALTGNLYGYT
>TRBD1|TRBV7-6
ASSELSGTAYGYT
>.|TRBV29-1
SVESGGYT
>TRBD2|TRBV24-1
ATSFPSGASDTQY
>TRBD2|TRBV7-9
ASSLQAGGNNEQF
>.|TRBV6-6
ASSYLNEQF
>.|TRBV4-1
ASSQDRQDLWGYT
>TRBD1|TRBV30
ACERGPGYGYT
>.|TRBV4-1
ASSQAETANQPQH
>.|TRBV11-2
ASSLSGQVYEQY
>TRBD1|TRBV7-6
ASSLGGQGGGGYT
>TRBD1|TRBV7-2
ASSPSGTGGLGEKLF
>.|TRBV2
ASSVFPYNSPLH
>.|TRBV3-1/TRBV3-2
ASSQETKRETQY
>.|TRBV6-2/TRBV6-3
ASSSPRVNTEAF
>.|TRBV6-4
ASSEFALSYNEQF
>.|TRBV5-8
ASSGWGQTDTQY
>TRBD2|TRBV5-4
ASSLEASGGRGTQY
>.|TRBV2
ASSPRQDSYGYT
>TRBD1|TRBV3-1/TRBV3-2
ASSRQGAEAF
>TRBD2|TRBV7-9
ASSPLGAGSSYEQY
>.|TRBV3-1/TRBV3-2
ASSQHGTNEQY
>TRBD2|TRBV4-1
ASSQVGLAGDPQY
>.|TRBV5-1
ASSLATDFYGYT
>.|TRBV10-1
ARRGQPKQGTQY